These T cell receptor beta chains were read from a single sample in a study of blood T cells in healthy people across ages. TCRdb re-called the 5' RACE reads through MiXCR, storing one row per CDR3 protein. The table records around 2 million distinct CDR3 sequences, around 42% of them present only once. Sequencing input: blood. Receptors were obtained from a human donor in good health. The CDR3 runs from the conserved cysteine through the conserved F or W. The order of the fields is V gene, D gene, CDR3 length, CDR3 protein. D genes are given only for firm matches.

>TRBV28|NA|15
CASSLSEGGSYEQYF
>TRBV29-1|TRBD2|13
CSAQTSLSYEQFF
>TRBV25-1|NA|14
CASSDPRDSDTQYF
>TRBV5-1|NA|13
CASSPPGLERLFF
>TRBV15|NA|16
CATSRDRDGGVYGYTF
>TRBV7-9|NA|16
CASTLTLVRLTDTQYF
>TRBV4-1|NA|19
CASSQDRGGMAGTTDTQYF
>TRBV5-6|NA|16
CASSPFTTVSPYEQYF
>TRBV5-5|NA|14
CASSQMPGRLGYTF
>TRBV12-3/TRBV12-4|TRBD2|15
CVSSFHSGANYEQYF
>TRBV28|TRBD1|13
CASSPYRDSEQYF
>TRBV6-5|TRBD1|13
CASMGQESPGCTF
>TRBV27|NA|15
CASSLGATPNTEAFF